A single count supports the clone carrying this T cell receptor beta chain. This sample stems from a study of control samples from healthy donors and cancer patients. The repertoire was sequenced with immunoSEQ multiplex PCR; TCRdb's copy has only in-frame clones and lacks some. The table has around 80,000 clones, nearly 90% seen once. Germline V gene data show CDR1 as PRHDT and CDR2 as FYEKMQ (reference sequence). The V and J ends lost 2 bases and 6 bases respectively, with 10 bases between them. The CDR3 totals 13 residues. The rearrangement links TRBV13 to TRBJ1-1, with no clear D. The TCR sequence derives from a woman aged 45-60 years in good health. Sequences were obtained from blood. The DNA of the CDR3 is TGTGCCAGCAGCTTATCGGTCAGGCCTGAAGCTTTCTTT. Translating it yields CASSLSVRPEAFF.